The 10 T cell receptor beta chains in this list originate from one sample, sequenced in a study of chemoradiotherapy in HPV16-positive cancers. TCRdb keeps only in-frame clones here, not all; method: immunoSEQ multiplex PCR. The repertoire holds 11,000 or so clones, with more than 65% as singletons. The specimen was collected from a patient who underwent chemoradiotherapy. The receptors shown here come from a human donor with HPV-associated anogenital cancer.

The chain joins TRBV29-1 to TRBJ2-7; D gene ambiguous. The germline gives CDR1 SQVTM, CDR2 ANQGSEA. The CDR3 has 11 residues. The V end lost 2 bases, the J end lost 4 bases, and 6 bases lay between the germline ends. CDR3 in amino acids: CSVEFQYEQYF. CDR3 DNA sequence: TGCAGCGTTGAATTTCAGTACGAGCAGTACTTC.

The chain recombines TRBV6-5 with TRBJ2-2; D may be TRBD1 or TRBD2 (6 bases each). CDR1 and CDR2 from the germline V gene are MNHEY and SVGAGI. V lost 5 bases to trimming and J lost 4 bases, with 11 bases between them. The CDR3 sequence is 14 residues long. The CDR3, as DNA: TGTGCCAGCAGTAGGGGGGTTGCCACCGGGGAGCTGTTTTTT. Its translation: CASSRGVATGELFF.

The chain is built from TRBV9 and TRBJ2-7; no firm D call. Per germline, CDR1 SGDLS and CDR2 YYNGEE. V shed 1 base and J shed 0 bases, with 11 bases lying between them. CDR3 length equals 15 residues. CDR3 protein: CASSVTSTSSYEQYF. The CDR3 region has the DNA TGTGCCAGCAGCGTAACGTCCACAAGCTCCTACGAGCAGTACTTC.

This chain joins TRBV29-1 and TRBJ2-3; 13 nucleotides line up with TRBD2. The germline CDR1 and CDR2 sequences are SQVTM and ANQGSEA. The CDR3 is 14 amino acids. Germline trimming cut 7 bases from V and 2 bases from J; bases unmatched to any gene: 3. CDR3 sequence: CSAGLAGHTDTQYF. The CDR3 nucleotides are TGCAGCGCGGGACTAGCGGGGCACACAGATACGCAGTATTTT.

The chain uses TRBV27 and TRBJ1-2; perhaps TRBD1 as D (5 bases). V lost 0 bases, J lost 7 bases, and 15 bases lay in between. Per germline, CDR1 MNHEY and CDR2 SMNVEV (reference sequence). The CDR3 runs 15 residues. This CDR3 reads CASSLSDIGVGGYTF. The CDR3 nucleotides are TGTGCCAGCAGTTTATCTGATATAGGGGTTGGTGGCTACACCTTC.

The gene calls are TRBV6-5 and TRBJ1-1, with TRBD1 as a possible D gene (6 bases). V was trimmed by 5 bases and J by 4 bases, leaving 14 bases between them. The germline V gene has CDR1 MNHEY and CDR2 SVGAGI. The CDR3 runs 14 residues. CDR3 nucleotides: TGTGCCAGCAGTCCTGACAGGTTGGGCACTGAAGCTTTCTTT. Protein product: CASSPDRLGTEAFF.

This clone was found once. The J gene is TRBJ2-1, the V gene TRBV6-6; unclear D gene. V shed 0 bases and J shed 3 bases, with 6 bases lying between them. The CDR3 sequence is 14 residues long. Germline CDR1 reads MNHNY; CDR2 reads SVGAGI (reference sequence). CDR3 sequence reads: CASSYSRIYNEQFF. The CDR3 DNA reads TGTGCCAGCAGTTACTCTCGGATCTACAATGAGCAGTTCTTC.

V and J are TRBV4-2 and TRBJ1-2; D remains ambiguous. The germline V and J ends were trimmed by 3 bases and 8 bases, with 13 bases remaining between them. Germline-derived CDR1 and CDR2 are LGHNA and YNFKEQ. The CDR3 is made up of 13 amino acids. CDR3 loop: CASSHKNVAGYTF. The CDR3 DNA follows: TGTGCCAGCAGCCACAAAAATGTGGCGGGCTACACCTTC.

The CDR3 nucleotides are TGTGCCAGCAGCATCGTAACAGGGTCCTACGAGCAGTACTTC. Protein product: CASSIVTGSYEQYF. V is TRBV11-2 and J is TRBJ2-7; TRBD1 might be the D (6 bases). The V gene lost 5 bases and the J gene lost 1 base, with 12 bases spanning the gap. The CDR3 covers 14 residues. In germline, CDR1 is SGHAT, CDR2 FQNNGV.

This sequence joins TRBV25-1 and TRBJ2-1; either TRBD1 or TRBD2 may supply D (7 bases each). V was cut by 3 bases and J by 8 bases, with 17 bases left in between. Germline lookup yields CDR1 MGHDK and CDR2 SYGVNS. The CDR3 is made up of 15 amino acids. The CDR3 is CASSDYTQGRDEQFF. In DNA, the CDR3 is TGTGCCAGCAGTGACTATACACAGGGGAGGGATGAGCAGTTCTTC.